The 11 T cell receptor beta chains in this list originate from one sample, sequenced in a study of T cell repertoires in cytomegalovirus infection. TCRdb itself ran the reads through MiXCR, one entry per CDR3 protein. The sample has around 300,000 distinct CDR3 sequences, over 20% seen once; the top ten hold 14%. The sequencing sample was made of PBMCs. The source is a human donor in good health (CMV status not recorded). Some clones in this sample may be carry-over from other donors' samples.

In its sample, this clonotype was seen many times. The chain uses TRBV7-2 and TRBJ2-7; D gene unclear. CDR1 SGHTA and CDR2 FQGNSA come from the germline V gene. CDR3 length: 15 residues. Trimming took 1 base from V and 0 from J, leaving 10 bases between them. CDR3 region: CASSLDSQPSYEQYF. CDR3 coding DNA: TGTGCCAGCAGCTTAGATTCACAGCCCTCCTACGAGCAGTACTTC. The full variable domain, completed using reference TRBV7-2 and TRBJ2-7, is GAGVSQSPSNKVTEKGKDVELRCDPISGHTALYWYRQSLGQGLEFLIYFQGNSAPDKSGLPSDRFSAERTGGSVSTLTIQRTQQEDSAVYLCASSLDSQPSYEQYFGPGTRLTVT.

The V gene is TRBV6-6, the J gene TRBJ1-1, with D tentatively TRBD1 (5 bases). The CDR3 covers 13 residues. V was trimmed by 7 bases and J by 6 bases, leaving 15 bases between them. The germline CDR1 and CDR2 sequences are MNHNY and SVGAGI (reference sequence). CDR3 coding DNA: TGTGCCAGCAATCAAGGGGATATGGCTGAAGCTTTCTTT. It encodes CASNQGDMAEAFF.

This clonotype was observed a handful of times. The chain uses TRBV20-1 and TRBJ2-5; 14 nucleotides line up with TRBD2. Germline V gene sequence: CDR1 DFQATT, CDR2 SNEGSKA (reference sequence). CDR3 length: 14 amino acids. V trimming: 6 bases; J trimming: 3 bases; junction bases outside the gene matches: 3. Here the CDR3 DNA reads TGCAGTGCATCGACTAGCGGGAGGGAAGAGACCCAGTACTTC. It yields the protein CSASTSGREETQYF.

J is TRBJ1-4 and V is TRBV27; 8 bases are a match to TRBD1. The length of the CDR3 is 15 residues. Germline CDR1 MNHEY, CDR2 SMNVEV (reference sequence). V shed 5 bases and J 3 bases; nucleotides not matched to a gene: 5. The CDR3 coding sequence is TGTGCCAGCAGTCGGGACAGGCGGGCTAATGAAAAACTGTTTTTT. The encoded protein is CASSRDRRANEKLFF.

This clonotype was seen a handful of times. The J gene is TRBJ1-6, the V gene TRBV12-3 or TRBV12-4, with TRBD1 matching 9 bases. Trimming took 5 bases from V and 6 from J; bases not matched to a gene: 5. There are 15 residues in the CDR3. CDR3: CASSLDRGANSPLHF. The CDR3 DNA is TGTGCCAGCAGTCTGGACAGGGGAGCTAATTCACCCCTCCACTTT.

The chain recombines TRBV18 with TRBJ2-1; D assignment may be TRBD1 or TRBD2 (5 bases each). Germline CDR1 KGHSH, CDR2 LQKENI. CDR3 length: 15 residues. Trimming removed 6 bases at V and 9 bases at J, with 21 bases between. CDR3 loop: CASSIRDVEGTEQFF. The CDR3 coding sequence is TGTGCCAGCTCGATAAGGGACGTAGAGGGGACTGAGCAGTTCTTC.

This clonotype was seen at least ten times. This sequence joins TRBV28 and TRBJ1-1; D gene uncertain. The germline V and J ends were trimmed by 1 base and 1 base, with 7 bases remaining between them. Germline values: CDR1 MDHEN, CDR2 SYDVKM. The CDR3 spans 14 residues. CDR3 in DNA: TGTGCCAGCAGTTTATCTGGGGAGAACACTGAAGCTTTCTTT. It codes for CASSLSGENTEAFF.

This clonotype was seen many times. This chain joins TRBV7-6 and TRBJ1-3; D is unresolved. The germline V gene has CDR1 SGHVS and CDR2 FNYEAQ. Trimming pared 1 base from V and 2 bases from J, leaving 9 bases between. The CDR3 spans 15 residues. The CDR3: CASSLVSGTGNTIYF. In DNA form, the CDR3 reads TGTGCCAGCAGCTTAGTCTCGGGGACTGGAAACACCATATATTTT.

This clonotype came up a few times. This sequence joins TRBV7-6 and TRBJ2-7; 8 bases map to TRBD1. Germline assignment: CDR1 SGHVS and CDR2 FNYEAQ. This CDR3 spans 15 amino acids. The ends lost 5 bases at V and 0 bases at J; junction bases unmatched: 6. CDR3 region: CASSPRTGSSYEQYF. CDR3 nucleotide sequence: TGTGCCAGCAGCCCTAGGACAGGGAGCTCCTACGAGCAGTACTTC. The whole variable domain, filled in from reference TRBV7-6 and TRBJ2-7, reads GAGVSQSPRYKVTKRGQDVALRCDPISGHVSLYWYRQALGQGPEFLTYFNYEAQQDKSGLPNDRFSAERPEGSISTLTIQRTEQRDSAMYRCASSPRTGSSYEQYFGPGTRLTVT.

This chain connects TRBV28 to TRBJ1-5, with 7 positions matching TRBD1. The CDR3 is 15 residues long. Germline loops: CDR1 MDHEN, CDR2 SYDVKM. Trimming cost V 5 bases and J 0 bases; bases outside gene matches: 4. The CDR3 DNA sequence: TGTGCCAGCAGTCCGACAGGGTTTAGCAATCAGCCCCAGCATTTT. This codes for CASSPTGFSNQPQHF.

This chain links TRBV2 with TRBJ2-1, with 7 positions matching TRBD2. The V gene's germline CDR1 is SNHLY and CDR2 FYNNEI. With 1 base clipped from V and 12 bases from J, the junction kept 9 bases outside the gene matches. There are 14 residues in the CDR3. The CDR3 protein is CASSEVGSGNGQFF. Here the CDR3 DNA reads TGTGCCAGCAGTGAAGTTGGGAGCGGGAACGGGCAGTTCTTC. The full variable domain, completed using reference TRBV2 and TRBJ2-1, is EPEVTQTPSHQVTQMGQEVILRCVPISNHLYFYWYRQILGQKVEFLVSFYNNEISEKSEIFDDQFSVERPDGSNFTLKIRSTKLEDSAMYFCASSEVGSGNGQFFGPGTRLTVL.